Listed below are T cell receptor beta chains from one sample, sequenced in a study of cytomegalovirus exposure and HLA in healthy donors. Only in-frame clones appear in the TCRdb table, and some are missing; sequencing was by immunoSEQ multiplex PCR. Of more than 150,000 clones listed, more than 65% are singletons. Specimen: PBMCs. These receptors were obtained from a woman aged 18-29 years in good health and CMV-seropositive. Both conserved end residues are part of each CDR3. Fields, in order: clone size, V gene, J gene, D gene, CDR3 DNA, CDR3 protein. The D gene is left open where the match is weak. For some rows the clone size is stated as once, few or many, or as a class when expanded; others skip it.

clone size: .; V gene: TRBV6-6; J gene: TRBJ1-2; D gene: TRBD1; CDR3 DNA: TGTGCCAGCAATCGAATAGAAGAGACAGGGGATGGCTACACCTTC; CDR3 protein: CASNRIEETGDGYTF
clone size: once; V gene: TRBV5-6; J gene: TRBJ2-1; D gene: TRBD2; CDR3 DNA: TGTGCCAGCAGCTTCCCTAGCGGCCGGAATGAGCAGTTCTTC; CDR3 protein: CASSFPSGRNEQFF
clone size: .; V gene: TRBV7-8; J gene: TRBJ1-3; D gene: .; CDR3 DNA: TGTGCCAGCAGCCACGCCGGGGAGAAATGGAGAAACACCATATATTTT; CDR3 protein: CASSHAGEKWRNTIYF
clone size: .; V gene: TRBV10-2; J gene: TRBJ1-3; D gene: .; CDR3 DNA: TGCGCCAGTAGGATCGGGGAGGGAAACACCATATATTTT; CDR3 protein: CASRIGEGNTIYF
clone size: .; V gene: TRBV7-6; J gene: TRBJ2-7; D gene: .; CDR3 DNA: TGTGCCAGCAGCTCCCGCCGTGAGGGCTACGAGCAGTACTTC; CDR3 protein: CASSSRREGYEQYF
clone size: .; V gene: TRBV7-6; J gene: TRBJ2-1; D gene: TRBD2; CDR3 DNA: TGTGCCAGCAGCCGAGGGACTAGCGGTGACAATGAGCAGTTCTTC; CDR3 protein: CASSRGTSGDNEQFF
clone size: .; V gene: TRBV7-2; J gene: TRBJ1-1; D gene: TRBD1; CDR3 DNA: TGTGCCAGCAGCTTTCCGGGACAGCCGAACACTGAAGCTTTCTTT; CDR3 protein: CASSFPGQPNTEAFF
clone size: few; V gene: TRBV7-9; J gene: TRBJ1-5; D gene: TRBD1; CDR3 DNA: TGTGCCAGCAGCCGGGACAGTTATCAGCCCCAGCATTTT; CDR3 protein: CASSRDSYQPQHF
clone size: .; V gene: TRBV5-1; J gene: TRBJ2-5; D gene: TRBD2; CDR3 DNA: TGCGCCAGCAGCTTGGGTCCTAGCGGGGTCCAAGAGACCCAGTACTTC; CDR3 protein: CASSLGPSGVQETQYF
clone size: .; V gene: TRBV5-4; J gene: TRBJ1-2; D gene: .; CDR3 DNA: TGTGCCAGCAGCGTCCCCGGGGGTAGGGATGGCTACACCTTC; CDR3 protein: CASSVPGGRDGYTF
clone size: few; V gene: TRBV23-1; J gene: TRBJ2-3; D gene: TRBD1; CDR3 DNA: TGCGCCAGCACCCGGACAGGCCCAGATACGCAGTATTTT; CDR3 protein: CASTRTGPDTQYF
clone size: .; V gene: TRBV6-1; J gene: TRBJ1-1; D gene: .; CDR3 DNA: TGTGCCAGCAGTGAAGCAATATACACTGAAGCTTTCTTT; CDR3 protein: CASSEAIYTEAFF
clone size: .; V gene: TRBV6-1; J gene: TRBJ1-2; D gene: .; CDR3 DNA: TGTGCCAGCAGTGAAGGACAGGTTTTAGGCTACACCTTC; CDR3 protein: CASSEGQVLGYTF
clone size: .; V gene: TRBV11-3; J gene: TRBJ2-7; D gene: .; CDR3 DNA: TGTGCCAGCAGCAGGGGGGGGACCTACGAGCAGTACTTC; CDR3 protein: CASSRGGTYEQYF
clone size: .; V gene: TRBV27; J gene: TRBJ2-1; D gene: TRBD2; CDR3 DNA: TGTGCCAGCAGTTCCCTCACCCTAGCGGAAAATTACAATGAGCAGTTCTTC; CDR3 protein: CASSSLTLAENYNEQFF
clone size: .; V gene: TRBV6-6; J gene: TRBJ1-6; D gene: .; CDR3 DNA: TGTGCCAGCATCACCGGGATCCAAACAACATTTTCACCCCTCCACTTT; CDR3 protein: CASITGIQTTFSPLHF
clone size: .; V gene: TRBV14; J gene: TRBJ2-1; D gene: TRBD2; CDR3 DNA: TGTGCCAGCAGCCAAGCGATAGCGGGGGGACTAAACAATGAGCAGTTCTTC; CDR3 protein: CASSQAIAGGLNNEQFF
clone size: .; V gene: TRBV4-1; J gene: TRBJ2-1; D gene: TRBD2; CDR3 DNA: TGCGCCAGCAGCCCGACGGGCGGGGGGTATTACAATGAGCAGTTCTTC; CDR3 protein: CASSPTGGGYYNEQFF
clone size: .; V gene: TRBV7-6; J gene: TRBJ2-2; D gene: .; CDR3 DNA: TGTGCCAGCACACTGAATGGGGAGCACACCGGGGAGCTGTTTTTT; CDR3 protein: CASTLNGEHTGELFF
clone size: once; V gene: TRBV4-2; J gene: TRBJ2-1; D gene: .; CDR3 DNA: TGTGCCAGCAGCCAAGATGGAGGGGATCGGTGGACCAATGAGCAGTTCTTC; CDR3 protein: CASSQDGGDRWTNEQFF
clone size: few; V gene: TRBV19; J gene: TRBJ2-7; D gene: .; CDR3 DNA: TGTGCCAGTAGTATCCTGGACAGCTACGAGCAGTACTTC; CDR3 protein: CASSILDSYEQYF
clone size: .; V gene: TRBV5-4; J gene: TRBJ2-3; D gene: TRBD2; CDR3 DNA: TGTGCCAGCAGCTTGGGGTGGCAGCGGGGAGGGTCAGATACGCAGTATTTT; CDR3 protein: CASSLGWQRGGSDTQYF